A single sample gave rise to the 7 T cell receptor beta chains below, sequenced in a study of a mutant IDH1 vaccine in newly diagnosed glioma (dated by TCRdb to the early 2020s). No cognate antigen is known for these TCRs. Library method: the immunoSEQ multiplex PCR assay. As stored in TCRdb, this immuneACCESS dataset retains in-frame rearrangements with V and J assigned. A fraction of the clones does not appear; measured against another copy, unresolved V genes explain less than half of the discrepancy, and the remainder lacks a known reason. This sample holds roughly 30,000 clones; 80% to 85% were observed only once. The leading ten clones occupy more than 15% of the sample. Reading the label with the study, this specimen's time point is: week 23, last vaccination. Each vaccine dose was 300 ug of a 20-mer mutant IDH1 peptide in Montanide, given subcutaneously with topical imiquimod. Sample: PBMCs, taken from a glioma patient whose treatment included an IDH1 peptide vaccine. Receptor source: a woman younger than 45 with glioma.

This chain uses TRBV10-3 with TRBJ2-7; D ambiguous. V lost 2 bases to trimming and J lost 3 bases, with 20 bases between them. The CDR3 is 17 residues long. Per germline, CDR1 ENHRY and CDR2 SYGVKD. In DNA form, the CDR3 reads TGTGCCATCAGTGAGACTCAACCCACCGACCCAGGCTACGAGCAGTACTTC. Translating it yields CAISETQPTDPGYEQYF.

The gene calls are TRBV5-1 and TRBJ1-4; D is undetermined. Trimming removed 1 base at V and 8 bases at J, with 12 bases between. The germline CDR1 and CDR2 sequences are SGHRS and YFSETQ. This CDR3 region has 14 residues. The CDR3 DNA sequence: TGCGCCAGCAGCTTGTCTCAGGAGGGCGAAAAACTGTTTTTT. The encoded protein is CASSLSQEGEKLFF.

The chain combines TRBV29-1 with TRBJ1-2; D remains ambiguous. Germline-derived CDR1 and CDR2 are SQVTM and ANQGSEA. The germline V and J ends were trimmed by 2 bases and 3 bases, with 13 bases remaining between them. The CDR3 has 14 residues. CDR3 sequence: CSVESGAGYYGYTF. The CDR3, as DNA: TGCAGCGTTGAATCCGGAGCCGGCTACTATGGCTACACCTTC.

The chain recombines TRBV5-6 with TRBJ1-2, with D possibly being TRBD1 (5 bases). V gave up 4 bases and J gave up 1 base, with 8 bases separating them. The germline V gene has CDR1 SGHDT and CDR2 YYEEEE. The CDR3 covers 13 residues. The CDR3 protein is CASSRTSNYGYTF. CDR3 DNA: TGTGCCAGCAGCCGGACAAGTAACTATGGCTACACCTTC.

V usage is TRBV2 and J usage is TRBJ1-4; D possibly corresponds to TRBD1 (5 bases). The CDR3 totals 14 residues. Germline CDR1 and CDR2: SNHLY and FYNNEI. The V gene lost 6 bases and the J gene lost 7 bases, with 15 bases spanning the gap. CDR3 loop: CASRSGRDREKLFF. CDR3 bases: TGTGCCAGCAGGTCGGGCAGGGACCGTGAAAAACTGTTTTTT.

The gene calls are TRBV27 and TRBJ1-3; D remains ambiguous. The CDR3 totals 14 residues. Germline lookup yields CDR1 MNHEY and CDR2 SMNVEV (reference sequence). Trimming cost V 5 bases and J 2 bases, with 10 bases left between them. The CDR3 protein is CASSATITGNTIYF. CDR3 DNA: TGTGCCAGCAGTGCGACTATCACTGGAAACACCATATATTTT.

CDR3 amino acids: CASSLDGQGKAFF. The CDR3 DNA follows: TGTGCCAGCAGCTTAGACGGACAGGGAAAAGCTTTCTTT. The chain is built from TRBV11-3 and TRBJ1-1, with 8 bases matching TRBD1. V shed 0 bases and J 9 bases; nucleotides not matched to a gene: 3. The CDR3 is 13 residues long. CDR1 and CDR2 from the germline V gene are SGHNT and YENEEA.